This passage covers 18 T cell receptor beta chains from one sample sequenced in a study of vaccination and CD4 T cells after COVID-19. No antigens are known for them. Researchers used the Oncomine TCR Beta short-read assay to sequence DNA from cultured CD4+ T cells. TCRdb fed the PCR reads into MiXCR, producing one record per CDR3 protein. The sample has roughly 20,000 distinct CDR3 sequences; around half are singletons. Sample treatment: approximately 9-day PBMC culture with coronavirus spike peptide pools or control peptides (ViraFEST assay). The sequencing used CD4+ T cells from blood, cultured in vitro, collected before SARS-CoV-2 vaccination. These receptors were taken from a human donor who had recovered from COVID-19.

This clonotype was counted between two and nine times. The V and J genes are TRBV20-1 and TRBJ2-7; perhaps TRBD1 as D (6 bases). V was pared by 6 bases and J by 0 bases, with 12 bases between. This CDR3 has 13 amino acids. Germline loops: CDR1 DFQATT, CDR2 SNEGSKA (reference sequence). The DNA of the CDR3 is TGCAGTGCCTCCAGGGGAAGCTCCTACGAGCAGTACTTC. Amino acids: CSASRGSSYEQYF.

A few counts support this clonotype. The chain recombines TRBV20-1 with TRBJ2-7, with 8 positions matching TRBD2. Unmatched junction bases numbered 9, after V lost 5 bases and J lost 3 bases. The germline V gene has CDR1 DFQATT and CDR2 SNEGSKA (reference sequence). The CDR3 loop spans 14 amino acids. This chain's CDR3 is CSAFPRLASYEQYF. CDR3 nucleotide sequence: TGCAGTGCTTTCCCCCGACTAGCGAGCTACGAGCAGTACTTC.

The V call is TRBV7-2, the J call TRBJ2-1, with a possible D match to TRBD2 (5 bases). The germline V gene encodes CDR1 SGHTA and CDR2 FQGNSA. This CDR3 is built from 13 residues. Between the trimmed V and J ends, which lost 8 bases and 1 base, there was a span of 9 bases. CDR3 loop: CASGRASYNEQFF. CDR3 coding DNA: TGTGCCAGCGGGAGAGCGTCCTACAATGAGCAGTTCTTC.

The V gene is TRBV12-3 or TRBV12-4, the J gene TRBJ1-1, with a possible D match to TRBD1 (5 bases). The CDR3 covers 13 residues. Trimming stripped 1 base from V and 6 bases from J, with 9 bases between. The CDR3 is CASSLEGYAEAFF. CDR3 in DNA: TGTGCCAGCAGTTTAGAGGGGTATGCTGAAGCTTTCTTT.

This clonotype turned up a few times. The chain has TRBV27 and TRBJ2-3; D is unclear. CDR3 length: 14 amino acids. The V gene lost 2 bases and the J gene lost 3 bases, with 9 bases spanning the gap. Germline V gives CDR1 MNHEY, CDR2 SMNVEV (reference sequence). The CDR3 loop is CASSLGQATDTQYF. DNA of the CDR3: TGTGCCAGCAGTTTAGGCCAGGCAACAGATACGCAGTATTTT.

This rearrangement joins TRBV5-1 to TRBJ2-7; the match to TRBD2 covers 12 bases. This CDR3 is built from 15 residues. V lost 2 bases, J lost 4 bases, and 4 bases stayed unmatched. Germline loops: CDR1 SGHRS, CDR2 YFSETQ. This CDR3 reads CASSFGLAGPYEQYF. In DNA, the CDR3 is TGCGCCAGCAGCTTTGGACTAGCGGGACCATACGAGCAGTACTTC.

The chain employs TRBV27 and TRBJ1-1, with TRBD1 matching over 9 bases. J lost 2 bases, V lost 7 bases, and 8 bases had no gene match. This CDR3 comprises 15 residues. CDR1 MNHEY and CDR2 SMNVEV come from the germline V gene (reference sequence). The CDR3 bases are TGTGCCAGCACGCGAAGGGGACAGGGTAACACTGAAGCTTTCTTT. Amino acid sequence: CASTRRGQGNTEAFF.

The rearrangement uses TRBV9 and TRBJ1-6, with a tentative D call TRBD1 (5 bases). V lost 0 bases and J lost 10, with 11 bases in between. The CDR3 is 14 amino acids. CDR1 is SGDLS and CDR2 is YYNGEE in the germline V gene. The CDR3, as DNA: TGTGCCAGCAGCGTAGCGGGGCTGGAGTCACCCCTCCACTTT. Its translation: CASSVAGLESPLHF.

There are a few counts of this clonotype. CDR3 sequence reads: CASRGRWGPNTEAFF. As DNA, the CDR3 is TGTGCCAGCAGGGGGAGATGGGGCCCGAACACTGAAGCTTTCTTT. The J gene is TRBJ1-1, the V gene TRBV28, with D perhaps matching TRBD1 (5 bases). The germline V gene has CDR1 MDHEN and CDR2 SYDVKM. Deletions cut 6 bases from V and 1 base from J, with 15 bases between. CDR3 length: 15 amino acids. Together with reference TRBV28 and TRBJ1-1, the CDR3 gives the full variable domain: DVKVTQSSRYLVKRTGEKVFLECVQDMDHENMFWYRQDPGLGLRLIYFSYDVKMKEKGDIPEGYSVSREKKERFSLILESASTNQTSMYLCASRGRWGPNTEAFFGQGTRLTVV.

The chain links TRBV20-1 to TRBJ1-2; no reliable D call. In germline, CDR1 is DFQATT, CDR2 SNEGSKA (reference sequence). The CDR3 extends over 16 amino acids. Trimming removed 1 base from V and 2 bases from J, with 17 bases in between. The CDR3 sequence: CSARGSRVTPNYGYTF. In DNA form, the CDR3 reads TGCAGTGCTAGAGGTAGTCGAGTTACACCGAACTATGGCTACACCTTC.

This clonotype came up a few times. As DNA, the CDR3 is TGTGCCAGCAGCTTAGAGGGCAGGGACGGGAACTATGGCTACACCTTC. Its translation is CASSLEGRDGNYGYTF. This chain links TRBV11-3 with TRBJ1-2; D is perhaps TRBD1 (5 bases). This CDR3 is built from 16 residues. CDR1 is SGHNT and CDR2 is YENEEA in the germline V gene. V dropped 0 bases and J dropped 2 bases, with 13 bases sitting between them.

The chain links TRBV20-1 to TRBJ1-6; no reliable D call. V was pared by 0 bases and J by 7 bases, with 13 bases between. The CDR3 covers 15 residues. CDR1 and CDR2 from the germline V gene are DFQATT and SNEGSKA (reference sequence). In DNA, the CDR3 is TGCAGTGCTAGAGAGGCCGGGCCGGGCAATTCACCCCTCCACTTT. It is translated as CSAREAGPGNSPLHF.

The chain recombines TRBV20-1 with TRBJ2-1; D is unresolved. Germline lookup yields CDR1 DFQATT and CDR2 SNEGSKA (reference sequence). The CDR3 runs to 12 residues. V was trimmed by 5 bases and J by 8 bases, leaving 13 bases between them. As DNA, the CDR3 is TGCAGTGCTTACAAGGGCCTCGATGAGCAGTTCTTC. It specifies CSAYKGLDEQFF.

V and J are TRBV7-9 and TRBJ1-1; 8 positions match TRBD1. Germline V gene lookup returns CDR1 SEHNR and CDR2 FQNEAQ (reference sequence). The length of the CDR3 is 14 residues. J was trimmed by 5 bases and V by 3 bases; bases with no gene match: 5. For the CDR3, the DNA is TGTGCCAGCAGCTTTGGACAGGGAGTAACTGAAGCTTTCTTT. Its translation: CASSFGQGVTEAFF.

The V and J genes are TRBV14 and TRBJ2-5; D might be TRBD1 (5 bases). Per germline, CDR1 SGHDN and CDR2 FVKESK. The CDR3 is 15 residues long. V dropped 0 bases and J dropped 3 bases, with 11 bases sitting between them. The CDR3 spells CASSQDMGREETQYF. In nucleotides, the CDR3 is TGTGCCAGCAGCCAAGATATGGGCAGGGAAGAGACCCAGTACTTC.

The table lists this clonotype with a few counts. The chain recombines TRBV20-1 with TRBJ2-7, with 8 bases matching TRBD2. Losses at the gene ends were 6 bases for V and 2 bases for J; bases not matched to a gene: 9. This CDR3 region has 14 residues. Germline V lookup: CDR1 DFQATT, CDR2 SNEGSKA (reference sequence). CDR3 amino acids: CSAQSGSYPYEQYF. The DNA of the CDR3 is TGCAGTGCCCAGAGCGGGAGCTACCCCTACGAGCAGTACTTC.

This clonotype was found a few times. The chain employs TRBV5-6 and TRBJ2-1; no clear D. The CDR3 has 15 amino acids. The V gene's germline CDR1 is SGHDT and CDR2 YYEEEE. V lost 4 bases, J lost 4 bases, and 15 bases lay in between. The CDR3, as DNA: TGTGCCAGCAGCGTCCTTCAGTTGGAGTACAATGAGCAGTTCTTC. Its translation: CASSVLQLEYNEQFF.

The chain carries TRBV4-2 and TRBJ2-3; D is undetermined. The CDR3 has 14 amino acids. V gave up 4 bases and J gave up 4 bases, with 12 bases separating them. In germline, CDR1 is LGHNA, CDR2 YNFKEQ. DNA of the CDR3: TGTGCCAGCAGCCGACTCGGAAGGGCAGATACGCAGTATTTT. It encodes CASSRLGRADTQYF.